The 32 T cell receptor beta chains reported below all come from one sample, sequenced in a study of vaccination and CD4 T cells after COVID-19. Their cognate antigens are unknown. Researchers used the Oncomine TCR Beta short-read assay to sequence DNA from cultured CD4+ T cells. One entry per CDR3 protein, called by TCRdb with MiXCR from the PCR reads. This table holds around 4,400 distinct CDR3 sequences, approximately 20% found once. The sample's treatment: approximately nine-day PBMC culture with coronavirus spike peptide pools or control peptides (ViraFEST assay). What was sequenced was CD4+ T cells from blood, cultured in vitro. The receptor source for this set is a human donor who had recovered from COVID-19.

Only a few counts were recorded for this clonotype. CDR3: CASSERQGLTYEQYF. CDR3 nucleotide sequence: TGTGCCAGCAGTGAACGACAGGGATTAACCTACGAGCAGTACTTC. The rearrangement links TRBV6-1 to TRBJ2-7; 7 bases line up with TRBD1. Germline V gives CDR1 MNHNS, CDR2 SASEGT. Trimming at V came to 2 bases and at J to 2 bases, leaving 6 bases not matched to a gene. CDR3 length: 15 residues.

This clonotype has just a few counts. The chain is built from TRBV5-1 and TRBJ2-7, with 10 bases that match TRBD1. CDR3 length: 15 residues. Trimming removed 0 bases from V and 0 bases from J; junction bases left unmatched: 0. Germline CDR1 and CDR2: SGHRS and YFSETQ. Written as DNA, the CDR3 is TGCGCCAGCAGCTTGGGGGACAGGGGCTCCTACGAGCAGTACTTC. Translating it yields CASSLGDRGSYEQYF.

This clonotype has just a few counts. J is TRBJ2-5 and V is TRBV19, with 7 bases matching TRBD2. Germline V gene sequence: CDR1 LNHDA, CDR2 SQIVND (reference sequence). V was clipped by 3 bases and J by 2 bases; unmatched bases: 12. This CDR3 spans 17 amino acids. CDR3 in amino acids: CASSMNGGVLLQETQYF. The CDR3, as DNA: TGTGCCAGTAGTATGAATGGGGGGGTACTTTTACAAGAGACCCAGTACTTC.

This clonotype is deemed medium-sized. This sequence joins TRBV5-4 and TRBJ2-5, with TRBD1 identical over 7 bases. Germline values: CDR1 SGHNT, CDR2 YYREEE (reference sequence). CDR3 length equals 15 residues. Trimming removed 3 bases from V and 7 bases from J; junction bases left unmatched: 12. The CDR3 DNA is TGTGCCAGCAGCTCCCGGTCGACAGGGCTGGGGACCCAGTACTTC. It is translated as CASSSRSTGLGTQYF.

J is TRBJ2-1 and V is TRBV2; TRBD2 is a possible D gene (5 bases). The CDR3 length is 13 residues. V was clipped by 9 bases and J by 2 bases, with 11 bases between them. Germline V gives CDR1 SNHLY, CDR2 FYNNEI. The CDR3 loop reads CASASRTYNEQFF. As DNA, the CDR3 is TGTGCCAGTGCTAGCCGAACCTACAATGAGCAGTTCTTC. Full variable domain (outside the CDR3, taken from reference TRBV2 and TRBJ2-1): EPEVTQTPSHQVTQMGQEVILRCVPISNHLYFYWYRQILGQKVEFLVSFYNNEISEKSEIFDDQFSVERPDGSNFTLKIRSTKLEDSAMYFCASASRTYNEQFFGPGTRLTVL.

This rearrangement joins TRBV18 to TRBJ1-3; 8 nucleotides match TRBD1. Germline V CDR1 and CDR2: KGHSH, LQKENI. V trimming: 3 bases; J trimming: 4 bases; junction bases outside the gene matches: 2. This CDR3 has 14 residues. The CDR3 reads CASSPGTGGNTIYF. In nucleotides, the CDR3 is TGTGCCAGCTCACCCGGGACAGGCGGAAACACCATATATTTT.

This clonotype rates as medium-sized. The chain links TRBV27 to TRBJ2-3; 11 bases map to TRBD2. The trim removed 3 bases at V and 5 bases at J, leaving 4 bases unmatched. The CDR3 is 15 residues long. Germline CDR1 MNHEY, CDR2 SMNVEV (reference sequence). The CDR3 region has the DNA TGTGCCAGCAGTTTTACTAGCGGGGGAATAGATACGCAGTATTTT. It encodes CASSFTSGGIDTQYF.

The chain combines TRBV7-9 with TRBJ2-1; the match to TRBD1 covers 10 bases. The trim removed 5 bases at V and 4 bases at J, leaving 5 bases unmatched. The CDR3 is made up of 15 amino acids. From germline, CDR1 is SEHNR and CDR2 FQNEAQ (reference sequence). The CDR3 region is CASSKDRGQYNEQFF. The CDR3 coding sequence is TGTGCCAGCAGCAAAGACAGGGGGCAGTACAATGAGCAGTTCTTC.

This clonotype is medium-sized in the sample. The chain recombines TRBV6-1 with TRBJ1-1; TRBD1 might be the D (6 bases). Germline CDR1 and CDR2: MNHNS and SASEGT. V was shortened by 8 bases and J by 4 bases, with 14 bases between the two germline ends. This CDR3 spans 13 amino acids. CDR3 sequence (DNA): TGTGCCAGCGGCGAGGGGGGAGGCACTGAAGCTTTCTTT. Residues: CASGEGGGTEAFF.

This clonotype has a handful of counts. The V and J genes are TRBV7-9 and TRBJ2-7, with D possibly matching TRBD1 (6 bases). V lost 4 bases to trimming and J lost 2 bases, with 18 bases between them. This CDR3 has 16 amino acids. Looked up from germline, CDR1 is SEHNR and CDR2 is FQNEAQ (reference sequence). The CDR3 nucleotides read TGTGCCAGCAGCTCGGGTAGGACAGTGAGGACCTACGAGCAGTACTTC. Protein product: CASSSGRTVRTYEQYF.

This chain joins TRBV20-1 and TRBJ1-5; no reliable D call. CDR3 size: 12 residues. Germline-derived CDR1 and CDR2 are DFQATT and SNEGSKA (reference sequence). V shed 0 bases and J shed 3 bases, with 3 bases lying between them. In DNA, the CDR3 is TGCAGTGCTAGAGAAAACAATCAGCCCCAGCATTTT. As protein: CSARENNQPQHF.

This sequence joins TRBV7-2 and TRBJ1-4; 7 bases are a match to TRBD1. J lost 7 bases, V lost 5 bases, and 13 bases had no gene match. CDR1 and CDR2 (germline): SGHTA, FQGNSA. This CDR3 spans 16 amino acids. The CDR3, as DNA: TGTGCCAGCAGCCCGGGGGGACAGCCCCCACCTGAAAAACTGTTTTTT. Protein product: CASSPGGQPPPEKLFF.

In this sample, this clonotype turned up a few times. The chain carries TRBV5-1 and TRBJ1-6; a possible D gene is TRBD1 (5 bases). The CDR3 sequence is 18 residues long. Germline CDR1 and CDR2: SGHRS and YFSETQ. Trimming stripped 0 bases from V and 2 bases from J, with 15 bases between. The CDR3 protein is CASSLGSRGRPYNSPLHF. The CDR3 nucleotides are TGCGCCAGCAGCTTGGGCTCCCGGGGGAGGCCCTATAATTCACCCCTCCACTTT.

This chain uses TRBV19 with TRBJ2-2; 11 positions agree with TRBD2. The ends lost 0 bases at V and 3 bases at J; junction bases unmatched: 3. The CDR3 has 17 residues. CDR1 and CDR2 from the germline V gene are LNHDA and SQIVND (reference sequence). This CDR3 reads CASSIDLAGGHTGELFF. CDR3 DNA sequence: TGTGCCAGTAGTATAGATCTAGCGGGGGGCCACACCGGGGAGCTGTTTTTT.

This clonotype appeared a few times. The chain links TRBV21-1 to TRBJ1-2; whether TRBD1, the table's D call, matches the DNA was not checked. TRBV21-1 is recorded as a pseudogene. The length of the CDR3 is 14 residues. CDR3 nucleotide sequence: TGTGCCAGCAGCACAGGACAGGGAGTATATGGCTACACCTTC. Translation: CASSTGQGVYGYTF.

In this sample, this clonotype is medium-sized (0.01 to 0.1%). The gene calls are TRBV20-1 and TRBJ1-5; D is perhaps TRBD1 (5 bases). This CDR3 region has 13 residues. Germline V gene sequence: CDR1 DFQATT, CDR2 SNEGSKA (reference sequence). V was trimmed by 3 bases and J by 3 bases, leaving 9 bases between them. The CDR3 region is CSASQGPNQPQHF. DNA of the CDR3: TGCAGTGCTAGTCAGGGCCCCAATCAGCCCCAGCATTTT.

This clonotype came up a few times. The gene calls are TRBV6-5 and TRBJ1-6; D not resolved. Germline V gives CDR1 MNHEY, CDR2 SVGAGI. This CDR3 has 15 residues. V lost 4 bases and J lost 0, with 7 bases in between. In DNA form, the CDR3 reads TGTGCCAGCAGTTCCCCCAGCTCCTATAATTCACCCCTCCACTTT. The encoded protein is CASSSPSSYNSPLHF.

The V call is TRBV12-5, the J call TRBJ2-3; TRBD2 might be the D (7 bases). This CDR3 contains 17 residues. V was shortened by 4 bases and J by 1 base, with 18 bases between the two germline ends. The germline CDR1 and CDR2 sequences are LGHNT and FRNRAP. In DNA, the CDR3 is TGTGCTAGTGGTTCGGGAGGTGGCGGGGGCCGCACAGATACGCAGTATTTT. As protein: CASGSGGGGGRTDTQYF.

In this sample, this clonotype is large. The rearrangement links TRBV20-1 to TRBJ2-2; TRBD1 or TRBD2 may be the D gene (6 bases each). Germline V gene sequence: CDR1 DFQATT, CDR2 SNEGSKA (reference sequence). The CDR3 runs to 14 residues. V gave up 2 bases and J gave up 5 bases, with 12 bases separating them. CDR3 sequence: CSARLGGLTGELFF. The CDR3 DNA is TGCAGTGCTAGACTGGGGGGCCTAACCGGGGAGCTGTTTTTT.

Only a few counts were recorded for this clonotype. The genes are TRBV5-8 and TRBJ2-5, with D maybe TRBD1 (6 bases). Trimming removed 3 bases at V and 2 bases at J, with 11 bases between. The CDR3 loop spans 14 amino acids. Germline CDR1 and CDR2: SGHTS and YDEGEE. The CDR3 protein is CASSSGQPQETQYF. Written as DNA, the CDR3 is TGTGCCAGCAGCTCCGGACAGCCACAAGAGACCCAGTACTTC.

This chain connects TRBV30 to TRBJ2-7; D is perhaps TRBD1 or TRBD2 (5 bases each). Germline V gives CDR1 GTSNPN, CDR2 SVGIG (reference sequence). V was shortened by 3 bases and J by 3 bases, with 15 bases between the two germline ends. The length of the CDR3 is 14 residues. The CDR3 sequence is CAWRAGTSYYEQYF. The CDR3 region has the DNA TGTGCCTGGAGGGCCGGGACCTCCTACTACGAGCAGTACTTC. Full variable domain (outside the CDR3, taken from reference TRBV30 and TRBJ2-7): SQTIHQWPATLVQPVGSPLSLECTVEGTSNPNLYWYRQAAGRGLQLLFYSVGIGQISSEVPQNLSASRPQDRQFILSSKKLLLSDSGFYLCAWRAGTSYYEQYFGPGTRLTVT.

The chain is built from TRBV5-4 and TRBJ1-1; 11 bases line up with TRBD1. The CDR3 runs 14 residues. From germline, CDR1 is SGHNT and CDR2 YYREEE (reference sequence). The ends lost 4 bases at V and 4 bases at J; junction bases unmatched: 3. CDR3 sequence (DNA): TGTGCCAGCAGCCTGGGACAGGGGGGCACTGAAGCTTTCTTT. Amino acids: CASSLGQGGTEAFF.

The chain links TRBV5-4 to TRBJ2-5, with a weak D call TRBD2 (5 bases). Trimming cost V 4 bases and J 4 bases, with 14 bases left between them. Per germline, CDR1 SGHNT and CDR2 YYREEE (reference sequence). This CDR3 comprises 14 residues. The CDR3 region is CASSPTSSSETQYF. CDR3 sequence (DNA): TGTGCCAGCAGCCCCACCTCTAGCTCAGAGACCCAGTACTTC.

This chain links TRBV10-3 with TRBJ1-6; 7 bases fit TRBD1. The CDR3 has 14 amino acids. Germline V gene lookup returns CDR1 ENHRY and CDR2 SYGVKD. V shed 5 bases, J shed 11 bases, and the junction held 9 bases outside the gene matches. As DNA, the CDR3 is TGTGCCATCAGTCCGGCAGGGGGTAAACCACCCCTCCACTTT. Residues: CAISPAGGKPPLHF.

The CDR3 loop reads CAWREGRGYGYTF. Here the CDR3 DNA reads TGTGCCTGGAGAGAAGGACGGGGGTATGGCTACACCTTC. The rearrangement joins TRBV30 to TRBJ1-2; D is perhaps TRBD1 (5 bases). In germline, CDR1 is GTSNPN, CDR2 SVGIG (reference sequence). The CDR3 runs to 13 residues. The V end lost 3 bases, the J end lost 5 bases, and 13 bases lay between the germline ends.

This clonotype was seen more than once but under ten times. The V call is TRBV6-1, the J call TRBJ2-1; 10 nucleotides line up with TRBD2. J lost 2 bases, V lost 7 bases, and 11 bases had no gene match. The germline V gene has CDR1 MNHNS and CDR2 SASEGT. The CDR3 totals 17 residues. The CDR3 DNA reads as TGTGCCAGCAAGGGAACTAGCGGGGTGAATGCCTACAATGAGCAGTTCTTC. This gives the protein CASKGTSGVNAYNEQFF.

The CDR3 here is CATSRGQGAGATNEKLFF. The DNA of the CDR3 is TGTGCCACCAGCAGGGGACAGGGGGCAGGGGCAACTAATGAAAAACTGTTTTTT. V usage is TRBV15 and J usage is TRBJ1-4; 12 nucleotides agree with TRBD1. In germline, CDR1 is LNHNV, CDR2 YYDKDF (reference sequence). Trimming removed 3 bases from V and 0 bases from J; junction bases left unmatched: 5. This CDR3 has 18 residues.

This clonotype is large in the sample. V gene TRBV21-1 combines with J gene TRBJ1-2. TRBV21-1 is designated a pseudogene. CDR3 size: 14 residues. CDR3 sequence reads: CASSKDQGLYGYTF. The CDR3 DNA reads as TGTGCCAGCAGCAAAGATCAAGGCCTTTATGGCTACACCTTC.

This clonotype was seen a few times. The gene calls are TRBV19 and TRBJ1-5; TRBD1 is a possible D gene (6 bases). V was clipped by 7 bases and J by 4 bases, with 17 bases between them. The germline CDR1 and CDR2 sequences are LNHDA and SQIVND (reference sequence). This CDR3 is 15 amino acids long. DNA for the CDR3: TGTGCCAGTACCATCAGGGGTGTCCAAAATCAGCCCCAGCATTTT. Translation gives CASTIRGVQNQPQHF.

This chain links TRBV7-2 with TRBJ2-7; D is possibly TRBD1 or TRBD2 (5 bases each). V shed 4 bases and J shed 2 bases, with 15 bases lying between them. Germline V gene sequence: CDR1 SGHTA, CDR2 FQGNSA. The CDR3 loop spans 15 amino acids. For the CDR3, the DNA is TGTGCCAGCAGCTCCGGTGGGATGGGGGCCTACGAGCAGTACTTC. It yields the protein CASSSGGMGAYEQYF.

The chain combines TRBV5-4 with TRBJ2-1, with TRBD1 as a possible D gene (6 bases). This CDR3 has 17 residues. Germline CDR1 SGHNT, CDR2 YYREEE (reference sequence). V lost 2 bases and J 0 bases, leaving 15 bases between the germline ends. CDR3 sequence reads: CASSFGQIFSSYNEQFF. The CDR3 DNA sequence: TGTGCCAGCAGCTTTGGACAGATCTTTAGCTCCTACAATGAGCAGTTCTTC.

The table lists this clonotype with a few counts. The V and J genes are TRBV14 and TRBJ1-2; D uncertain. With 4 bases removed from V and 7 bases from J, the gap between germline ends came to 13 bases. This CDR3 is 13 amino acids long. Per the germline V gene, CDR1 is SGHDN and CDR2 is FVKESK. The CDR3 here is CASSPTWTGGYTF. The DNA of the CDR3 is TGTGCCAGCAGCCCTACCTGGACGGGTGGCTACACCTTC.